This entry lists 18 T cell receptor beta chains sequenced from one sample in a study of T cell responses to AZD1222 COVID-19 vaccine. Assay used: immunoSEQ multiplex PCR; TCRdb lists only in-frame clones, some missing. The sample comprises 100,000 to 150,000 clones, around 89% of which are singletons, and about 7.1% rests with the top ten. The specimen was peripheral blood, collected 28 days after the second AZD1222 dose. The receptors were gathered from an adult who received the AZD1222 COVID-19 vaccine.

The V gene is TRBV5-5, the J gene TRBJ2-3, with D tentatively TRBD1 (6 bases). Trimming took off 2 bases at V and 8 bases at J, with 18 bases between the two ends. The CDR3 totals 15 residues. The germline V gene has CDR1 SGHKS and CDR2 YYEKEE (reference sequence). CDR3: CASSFLDRPAGTQYF. Written as DNA, the CDR3 is TGTGCCAGCAGCTTCCTAGACAGGCCCGCGGGTACGCAGTATTTT. Complete variable domain (other parts from reference TRBV5-5 and TRBJ2-3): DAGVTQSPTHLIKTRGQQVTLRCSPISGHKSVSWYQQVLGQGPQFIFQYYEKEERGRGNFPDRFSARQFPNYSSELNVNALLLGDSALYLCASSFLDRPAGTQYFGPGTRLTVL.

This chain uses TRBV9 with TRBJ2-3; D perhaps matches TRBD1 (5 bases). Germline V gives CDR1 SGDLS, CDR2 YYNGEE. CDR3 length: 16 amino acids. The V end lost 2 bases, the J end lost 4 bases, and 17 bases lay between the germline ends. As DNA, the CDR3 is TGTGCCAGCAGCGTGACCAAGGGGTTTTTGGCAGATACGCAGTATTTT. It is translated as CASSVTKGFLADTQYF.

This chain uses TRBV7-9 with TRBJ2-2, with 11 bases aligning to TRBD2. Germline V gene data show CDR1 as SEHNR and CDR2 as FQNEAQ (reference sequence). J lost 4 bases, V lost 7 bases, and 14 bases had no gene match. This CDR3 spans 18 amino acids. CDR3 region: CASMPGASGRSTTGELFF. DNA of the CDR3: TGTGCCAGCATGCCCGGGGCTAGCGGGAGGTCAACCACCGGGGAGCTGTTTTTT.

The J gene is TRBJ2-1, the V gene TRBV4-1; D is undetermined. Germline assignment: CDR1 MGHRA and CDR2 YSYEKL. The CDR3 spans 17 residues. V shed 1 base and J shed 0 bases, with 13 bases lying between them. CDR3 region: CASSQVFWESSYNEQFF. DNA for the CDR3: TGCGCCAGCAGCCAAGTCTTTTGGGAAAGCTCCTACAATGAGCAGTTCTTC.

This clone was seen only once. This chain joins TRBV7-2 and TRBJ1-1; D may be TRBD1 (5 bases). The V gene's germline CDR1 is SGHTA and CDR2 FQGNSA. This CDR3 region has 15 residues. V was trimmed by 2 bases and J by 0 bases, leaving 10 bases between them. DNA of the CDR3: TGTGCCAGCAGCTTACTCAGGGTGGTGAACACTGAAGCTTTCTTT. This encodes CASSLLRVVNTEAFF.

This chain links TRBV28 with TRBJ2-2; D remains ambiguous. The CDR3 covers 13 residues. CDR1 and CDR2 from the germline V gene are MDHEN and SYDVKM. The ends were cut back, 4 bases at V and 0 bases at J, with 3 bases in the middle. DNA for the CDR3: TGTGCCAGCAGTTGGACGAACACCGGGGAGCTGTTTTTT. It translates to CASSWTNTGELFF.

The V call is TRBV2, the J call TRBJ2-1; 15 positions match TRBD2. V was clipped by 6 bases and J by 6 bases; unmatched bases: 3. Germline CDR1 reads SNHLY; CDR2 reads FYNNEI. The CDR3 totals 15 residues. CDR3: CASSKGLAGGNEQFF. The CDR3 DNA reads as TGTGCCAGCAGCAAGGGACTAGCGGGAGGCAATGAGCAGTTCTTC.

The chain has TRBV7-3 and TRBJ2-2; D uncertain. The CDR3 is 15 amino acids. Germline V CDR1 and CDR2: SGHTA, FQGTGA. V was cut by 5 bases and J by 8 bases, with 18 bases left in between. CDR3 residues: CASSPGLGSTGELFF. CDR3 in DNA: TGTGCCAGCAGCCCAGGTCTGGGGTCCACTGGGGAGCTGTTTTTT.

The CDR3 sequence: CASSSVLRGGTSGELFF. The CDR3 region has the DNA TGTGCCAGTAGTTCCGTCCTCCGGGGGGGAACTAGCGGGGAGCTGTTTTTT. The V call is TRBV19, the J call TRBJ2-2; 8 bases line up with TRBD2. Looked up from germline, CDR1 is LNHDA and CDR2 is SQIVND (reference sequence). The CDR3 contains 17 residues. Trimming removed 5 bases from V and 7 bases from J; junction bases left unmatched: 15.

The chain joins TRBV7-2 to TRBJ2-1, with 11 bases aligning to TRBD1. From germline, CDR1 is SGHTA and CDR2 FQGNSA. The length of the CDR3 is 16 residues. V lost 1 base and J lost 3; bases outside the gene matches: 2. The CDR3 DNA follows: TGTGCCAGCAGCTTAGTCGGGACAGGGGGCTACAATGAGCAGTTCTTC. This codes for CASSLVGTGGYNEQFF.

This clone was counted a few times. The chain employs TRBV3-1 (or the pseudogene TRBV3-2) and TRBJ1-5; 7 bases line up with TRBD1. J lost 3 bases, V lost 4 bases, and 3 bases had no gene match. Germline V gene lookup returns CDR1 LGHDT and CDR2 YNNKEL (reference sequence). This CDR3 region has 14 residues. The CDR3 loop reads CASSPDRVNQPQHF. CDR3 nucleotide sequence: TGTGCCAGCAGCCCCGACAGGGTCAATCAGCCCCAGCATTTT.

This chain joins TRBV4-1 and TRBJ1-1; D possibly corresponds to TRBD1 (5 bases). The CDR3 length is 12 residues. CDR1 MGHRA and CDR2 YSYEKL come from the germline V gene. Trimming shortened V by 4 bases and J by 10 bases, and 13 bases separated the two germline ends. The DNA for the CDR3 is TGCGCCAGCAGCCCACCGGGAACAGGAGCTTTCTTT. It encodes CASSPPGTGAFF.

The CDR3 loop reads CASSRATSGTDTQYF. DNA of the CDR3: TGTGCCAGCAGTCGCGCGACTAGCGGCACAGATACGCAGTATTTT. V and J are TRBV28 and TRBJ2-3; 8 positions match TRBD2. The germline V gene has CDR1 MDHEN and CDR2 SYDVKM. This CDR3 contains 15 residues. V lost 5 bases to trimming and J lost 1 base; unmatched junction nucleotides: 5.

The rearrangement links TRBV27 to TRBJ2-5; 7 nucleotides agree with TRBD1. CDR3 length: 13 amino acids. V gave up 1 base and J gave up 5 bases; unmatched junction bases: 1. Germline CDR1 MNHEY, CDR2 SMNVEV (reference sequence). CDR3 loop: CASSLYRGETQYF. The DNA of the CDR3 is TGTGCCAGCAGTTTATACAGGGGTGAGACCCAGTACTTC.

The gene calls are TRBV28 and TRBJ2-7; TRBD2 aligns across 8 bases. The CDR3 consists of 15 residues. With 3 bases clipped from V and 4 bases from J, the junction kept 8 bases outside the gene matches. Germline V gives CDR1 MDHEN, CDR2 SYDVKM. CDR3 amino acids: CASSFGIAGLYEQYF. CDR3 in DNA: TGTGCCAGCAGTTTTGGGATAGCGGGATTATACGAGCAGTACTTC.

The rearrangement links TRBV30 to TRBJ1-3; possible D gene TRBD1, 5 bases. Trimming cost V 2 bases and J 0 bases, with 8 bases left between them. Germline V gives CDR1 GTSNPN, CDR2 SVGIG (reference sequence). This CDR3 region has 14 residues. The CDR3 nucleotides read TGTGCCTGGAGTACAGGTTTCTCTGGAAACACCATATATTTT. It encodes CAWSTGFSGNTIYF.

The chain is built from TRBV28 and TRBJ2-2, with unresolved D. Germline V gene data show CDR1 as MDHEN and CDR2 as SYDVKM. Trimming cost V 3 bases and J 7 bases, with 12 bases left between them. The CDR3 loop spans 14 amino acids. In nucleotides, the CDR3 is TGTGCCAGCAGTTTCGACCTGACGAGCGGGGAGCTGTTTTTT. This codes for CASSFDLTSGELFF.

The chain's CDR3 is CASSYWLAVNTDTQYF. CDR3 coding DNA: TGTGCCAGCAGTTACTGGCTAGCGGTGAACACAGATACGCAGTATTTT. The chain is built from TRBV6-6 and TRBJ2-3; 7 nucleotides line up with TRBD2. The trim removed 1 base at V and 2 bases at J, leaving 6 bases unmatched. The CDR3 covers 16 residues. Germline V lookup: CDR1 MNHNY, CDR2 SVGAGI (reference sequence).